A selection of T cell receptor beta chains follows, all from one sample in a study of blood T cell repertoires in COVID-19. Repertoires were generated with immunoSEQ multiplex PCR, while TCRdb's copy carries only in-frame clones and drops some. The table has under 350,000 clones, about 88% seen once. The specimen was peripheral blood. Receptors were obtained from a man between 18 and 35 years old with active or convalescent COVID-19. Each CDR3 is given with its conserved first and last residue. A D gene is named only where the DNA matches it firmly. Rows give clone size only sometimes, using once, few, many, or a class for an expanded clone.

size	D	V	J	CDR3	DNA
once	TRBD1	TRBV5-1	TRBJ1-4	CASSLIGTGSGEKLFF	TGCGCCAGCAGCTTGATTGGGACAGGTTCTGGTGAAAAACTGTTTTTT
NA	NA	TRBV6-5	TRBJ1-2	CASSYSGGAIGGYTF	TGTGCCAGCAGTTACTCTGGGGGCGCAATTGGTGGCTACACCTTC
NA	TRBD1	TRBV28	TRBJ1-1	CASSLWTGGFSAFF	TGTGCCAGCAGTTTATGGACAGGGGGCTTTTCAGCTTTCTTT
NA	TRBD2	TRBV24-1	TRBJ2-1	CATSPLAGEQFF	TGTGCCACCAGTCCACTAGCGGGTGAGCAGTTCTTC
NA	NA	TRBV5-1	TRBJ2-7	CASSFSGTYEQYF	TGCGCCAGCAGCTTTTCCGGTACCTACGAGCAGTACTTC
NA	NA	TRBV2	TRBJ2-2	CASSKTESNTGELFF	TGTGCCAGCAGTAAGACAGAATCGAACACCGGGGAGCTGTTTTTT
NA	NA	TRBV29-1	TRBJ1-3	CSVGGTQGIGSGNTIYF	TGCAGCGTTGGGGGTACCCAGGGAATAGGATCTGGAAACACCATATATTTT
NA	NA	TRBV9	TRBJ2-7	CASSVSGTPAYEQYF	TGTGCCAGCAGCGTATCCGGGACACCCGCCTACGAGCAGTACTTC
few	NA	TRBV4-2	TRBJ2-7	CASSQVSSENPIPYEQYF	TGTGCCAGCAGCCAAGTATCTAGCGAGAATCCCATCCCTTACGAGCAGTACTTC
NA	NA	TRBV27	TRBJ1-1	CASSPIGGQTDAFF	TGTGCCAGCAGCCCAATAGGGGGTCAGACTGACGCTTTCTTT
NA	NA	TRBV7-3	TRBJ2-1	CASSPGRVHEQFF	TGTGCCAGCAGCCCCGGCCGGGTCCATGAGCAGTTCTTC
NA	TRBD2	TRBV27	TRBJ2-1	CASSLRLAAYNEQFF	TGTGCCAGCAGTTTACGACTAGCTGCCTACAATGAGCAGTTCTTC
NA	TRBD1	TRBV7-2	TRBJ2-7	CASSAPGTGGNEQYF	TGTGCCAGCAGCGCCCCCGGGACAGGGGGAAACGAGCAGTACTTC
NA	NA	TRBV28	TRBJ1-1	CASRPGVRGTEAFF	TGTGCCAGCAGGCCAGGGGTTCGGGGAACTGAAGCTTTCTTT
NA	TRBD2	TRBV18	TRBJ2-2	CASSPPSGGGTGELFF	TGTGCCAGCTCACCACCCTCGGGAGGAGGTACCGGGGAGCTGTTTTTT
NA	TRBD2	TRBV6-5	TRBJ2-1	CASSVTSGIGNEQFF	TGTGCCAGCAGCGTGACTAGCGGGATAGGGAATGAGCAGTTCTTC
NA	TRBD1	TRBV5-1	TRBJ1-3	CASSLGARGHGNTIYF	TGCGCCAGCAGCTTGGGTGCCAGGGGGCATGGAAACACCATATATTTT
NA	NA	TRBV20-1	TRBJ2-5	CSASPGETQYF	TGCAGTGCGAGCCCAGGGGAGACCCAGTACTTC
NA	NA	TRBV7-2	TRBJ1-2	CASSSTGGGRYGYTF	TGTGCCAGCAGCTCGACCGGGGGGGGGCGCTATGGCTACACCTTC
NA	NA	TRBV3-1/TRBV3-2	TRBJ2-7	CASSHRVSGEYEQYF	TGTGCCAGCAGCCATCGGGTTTCCGGGGAATACGAGCAGTACTTC
NA	NA	TRBV6-5	TRBJ1-2	CASSNQINYGYTF	TGTGCCAGCAGTAACCAGATTAACTATGGCTACACCTTC
NA	NA	TRBV6-5	TRBJ1-2	CASSLEGMGGYTF	TGTGCCAGCAGTTTGGAGGGGATGGGAGGCTACACCTTC
NA	TRBD1	TRBV28	TRBJ2-7	CASNEGRGLWAGQYF	TGTGCCAGCAACGAGGGCAGGGGGCTCTGGGCCGGTCAGTACTTC
few	NA	TRBV10-3	TRBJ2-2	CAIKQGRDTGELFF	TGTGCCATTAAGCAGGGGCGGGACACCGGGGAGCTGTTTTTT
NA	TRBD2	TRBV7-3	TRBJ2-1	CASSLGTSGEQFF	TGTGCCAGCAGCTTGGGGACTAGCGGGGAGCAGTTCTTC
NA	TRBD1	TRBV19	TRBJ1-1	CASSPRQGARDTEAFF	TGTGCCAGTAGTCCTCGGCAGGGGGCGCGGGACACTGAAGCTTTCTTT
few	TRBD1	TRBV24-1	TRBJ2-7	CATSDLQDRENQQYF	TGTGCCACCAGTGATTTGCAGGACAGGGAGAATCAGCAGTACTTC